Included here is one T cell receptor beta chain sequence, with context. No antigen is known for it. This sample's treatment: over 15 received Ad26.COV2.S at low or high dose, single or two shots; 5 received placebo; per-sample allocation not given. Sampling happened 63 days after the first vaccine or placebo injection. Germline V gene lookup returns CDR1 SGHRS and CDR2 YFSETQ. This CDR3 region has 15 residues. With V trimmed by 4 bases and J by 0 bases, 3 bases remained unmatched. TCRdb's copy holds only in-frame clones and misses some; the assay was immunoSEQ multiplex PCR. The sample has fewer than 500,000 clones; 90% are singletons. The data originate from a study of Ad26.COV2.S vaccination and SARS-CoV-2 variants. Broader study findings: Spike-specific TCR breadth was greater after Ad26.COV2.S than placebo. TCR breadth and depth estimates may have understated total T cell responses.

The TCR originated in a person between 18 and 59 years old who received the Ad26.COV2.S COVID-19 vaccine or a placebo. The V and J genes are TRBV5-1 and TRBJ2-2, with 7 bases identical to TRBD1. The source material was peripheral blood, sampled in a trial of Ad26.COV2.S vaccine versus placebo. The CDR3 nucleotides read TGCGCCAGCAGCCCAGGGGGAACGAACACCGGGGAGCTGTTTTTT. Translated, it gives CASSPGGTNTGELFF.